This T cell receptor beta chain was captured by sequencing in a study of brain T cells in children with intractable seizures. Time point meaning: blood from clinic visit 5 months post-surgery; TSC patient then seizure free. Only cases whose brain tissue showed the highest T cell transcript signatures were sequenced. Libraries were prepared by immunoSEQ multiplex PCR; TCRdb keeps only in-frame clonotypes and omits some of them. The sample consists of hundreds of thousands of clones, 93% of them appearing once. This CDR3 is built from 15 residues. V was trimmed by 0 bases and J by 4 bases, leaving 14 bases between them. CDR1 is SGDLS and CDR2 is YYNGEE in the germline V gene.

The sequences come from peripheral blood, collected approximately 5 months after surgery. The V gene is TRBV9, the J gene TRBJ2-7, with D tentatively TRBD1 (6 bases). The receptor was derived from a boy less than two years old with tuberous sclerosis and intractable seizures. DNA of the CDR3: TGTGCCAGCAGCGTAGCTCCGTCAGGGGAATACGAGCAGTACTTC. It encodes CASSVAPSGEYEQYF.